Shown below are 31 T cell receptor beta chains from a single sample sequenced in a study of blood T cell repertoires in COVID-19. Assay: immunoSEQ multiplex PCR; the TCRdb copy retains only in-frame clones and omits some. The sample shows 150,000 to 200,000 clones, about 83% of them seen only once. Specimen: peripheral blood. Receptors originate from a human donor in a cohort sampled during active COVID-19.

The chain links TRBV5-4 to TRBJ2-1; D gene ambiguous. With 4 bases removed from V and 6 bases from J, the gap between germline ends came to 11 bases. Germline CDR1 SGHNT, CDR2 YYREEE (reference sequence). This CDR3 contains 13 residues. CDR3 in amino acids: CASSQELFNEQFF. CDR3 sequence (DNA): TGTGCCAGCAGCCAGGAACTCTTCAATGAGCAGTTCTTC. Full variable domain (remainder filled in from reference TRBV5-4 and TRBJ2-1): ETGVTQSPTHLIKTRGQQVTLRCSSQSGHNTVSWYQQALGQGPQFIFQYYREEENGRGNFPPRFSGLQFPNYSSELNVNALELDDSALYLCASSQELFNEQFFGPGTRLTVL.

Points on this clone: The same CDR3 can be traced to other DNA sequences in this sample. The chain couples TRBV28 to TRBJ1-3, with 7 bases that match TRBD1. V was clipped by 5 bases and J by 4 bases; unmatched bases: 5. Germline assignment: CDR1 MDHEN and CDR2 SYDVKM. The CDR3 sequence is 14 residues long. This CDR3 is CASSRQGDGNTIYF. The CDR3 DNA follows: TGTGCCAGCAGTCGACAGGGTGACGGAAACACCATATATTTT. Full variable domain (rest looked up from reference TRBV28 and TRBJ1-3): DVKVTQSSRYLVKRTGEKVFLECVQDMDHENMFWYRQDPGLGLRLIYFSYDVKMKEKGDIPEGYSVSREKKERFSLILESASTNQTSMYLCASSRQGDGNTIYFGEGSWLTVV.

The V call is TRBV27, the J call TRBJ1-5; D not certain. Germline CDR1 is MNHEY and CDR2 is SMNVEV (reference sequence). V was cut by 8 bases and J by 0 bases, with 11 bases left in between. CDR3 length: 14 residues. CDR3 DNA: TGTGCCAGCGTAGCGTGGAATAGCAATCAGCCCCAGCATTTT. Its protein is CASVAWNSNQPQHF.

The chain carries TRBV7-3 and TRBJ1-5; D possibly corresponds to TRBD1 (6 bases). Deletions cut 6 bases from V and 2 bases from J, with 17 bases between. The CDR3 is 16 amino acids. Germline V gene sequence: CDR1 SGHTA, CDR2 FQGTGA. The CDR3 spells CASSRQVTEGNQPQHF. The CDR3 region has the DNA TGTGCCAGCAGTCGACAGGTGACAGAGGGCAATCAGCCCCAGCATTTT.

The chain has TRBV12-3 or TRBV12-4 and TRBJ1-1, with no clear D. This CDR3 contains 13 residues. V was trimmed by 6 bases and J by 1 base, leaving 9 bases between them. CDR3 bases: TGTGCCAGCAGGAGTCAGGAGAACACTGAAGCTTTCTTT. Translation gives CASRSQENTEAFF.

This rearrangement joins TRBV5-1 to TRBJ2-3; TRBD2 matches 7 bases. The CDR3 runs 15 residues. Germline assignment: CDR1 SGHRS and CDR2 YFSETQ. J was trimmed by 2 bases and V by 1 base; bases with no gene match: 4. CDR3 coding DNA: TGCGCCAGCAGCTTGACGGGGGGAACCACAGATACGCAGTATTTT. Translating gives CASSLTGGTTDTQYF. Full variable domain (outside the CDR3, taken from reference TRBV5-1 and TRBJ2-3): KAGVTQTPRYLIKTRGQQVTLSCSPISGHRSVSWYQQTPGQGLQFLFEYFSETQRNKGNFPGRFSGRQFSNSRSEMNVSTLELGDSALYLCASSLTGGTTDTQYFGPGTRLTVL.

This clone appeared a few times. The gene calls are TRBV12-3 or TRBV12-4 and TRBJ1-1, with D unclear. There are 12 residues in the CDR3. V dropped 3 bases and J dropped 3 bases, with 5 bases sitting between them. CDR3 sequence reads: CASSFGDTEAFF. CDR3 coding DNA: TGTGCCAGCAGTTTCGGGGACACTGAAGCTTTCTTT.

Only one count was recorded for this clone. This chain links TRBV29-1 with TRBJ1-1; 7 bases map to TRBD1. The CDR3 consists of 12 residues. Trimming cost V 7 bases and J 1 base; bases outside gene matches: 3. From germline, CDR1 is SQVTM and CDR2 ANQGSEA. CDR3 in amino acids: CSGTGSNTEAFF. In DNA form, the CDR3 reads TGCAGCGGGACAGGCTCGAACACTGAAGCTTTCTTT.

This chain's CDR3 is CASSRGDNYNEQFF. DNA for the CDR3: TGTGCCAGTAGTAGGGGAGACAATTACAATGAGCAGTTCTTC. The genes are TRBV19 and TRBJ2-1, with D possibly being TRBD2 (5 bases). V was cut by 4 bases and J by 4 bases, with 11 bases left in between. There are 14 residues in the CDR3. CDR1 is LNHDA and CDR2 is SQIVND in the germline V gene (reference sequence).

V and J are TRBV6-2 or TRBV6-3 and TRBJ2-7, with 7 bases matching TRBD1. The junction had 12 bases not matched to a gene; V was cut back by 4 bases and J by 3 bases. The CDR3 sequence is 16 residues long. Looked up from germline, CDR1 is MNHEY and CDR2 is SVGEGT. This CDR3 reads CASSSGMGTDFYEQYF. The CDR3 nucleotides are TGTGCCAGCAGTTCAGGGATGGGGACAGATTTCTACGAGCAGTACTTC.

This chain links TRBV24-1 with TRBJ2-6; possibly TRBD2 for D (5 bases). V was pared by 4 bases and J by 0 bases, with 6 bases between. Germline CDR1 is KGHDR and CDR2 is SFDVKD. CDR3 length: 15 residues. The DNA of the CDR3 is TGTGCCACCAGTGAGGCGGGCTCTGGGGCCAACGTCCTGACTTTC. This codes for CATSEAGSGANVLTF.

The CDR3 reads CASSQSGQYEQYF. The DNA for the CDR3 is TGCGCCAGCAGCCAATCGGGACAATACGAGCAGTACTTC. The chain recombines TRBV4-3 with TRBJ2-7; the D gene is possibly TRBD1 (6 bases). There are 13 residues in the CDR3. V lost 2 bases to trimming and J lost 4 bases, with 9 bases between them. CDR1 and CDR2 (germline): LGHNA, YSLEER.

The CDR3 DNA follows: TGCGCCAGCAGCTTGGGGCCCGAGGCTAACTATGGCTACACCTTC. Protein: CASSLGPEANYGYTF. This sequence joins TRBV5-1 and TRBJ1-2; D gene uncertain. CDR1 and CDR2 from the germline V gene are SGHRS and YFSETQ. CDR3 length: 15 residues. V was pared by 0 bases and J by 0 bases, with 9 bases between.

This clone has a handful of counts. The V call is TRBV2, the J call TRBJ1-5; no clear D. Looked up from germline, CDR1 is SNHLY and CDR2 is FYNNEI. The ends were cut back, 3 bases at V and 3 bases at J, with 9 bases in the middle. The CDR3 consists of 14 residues. In DNA form, the CDR3 reads TGTGCCAGCAGTGACCAACCCTACAATCAGCCCCAGCATTTT. Encoded protein: CASSDQPYNQPQHF. The whole variable domain, remainder taken from reference TRBV2 and TRBJ1-5, is EPEVTQTPSHQVTQMGQEVILRCVPISNHLYFYWYRQILGQKVEFLVSFYNNEISEKSEIFDDQFSVERPDGSNFTLKIRSTKLEDSAMYFCASSDQPYNQPQHFGDGTRLSIL.

The chain combines TRBV9 with TRBJ2-7; a weak D match, TRBD1 (5 bases). Trimming removed 0 bases at V and 1 base at J, with 8 bases between. The germline gives CDR1 SGDLS, CDR2 YYNGEE. This CDR3 has 14 amino acids. The CDR3 region has the DNA TGTGCCAGCAGCGTAGGGGCAGGGTCCTACGAGCAGTACTTC. Residues: CASSVGAGSYEQYF.

This chain connects TRBV5-1 to TRBJ2-7; the match to TRBD1 covers 7 bases. The length of the CDR3 is 16 residues. The V segment lost 4 bases and the J segment 6 bases; nucleotides outside the gene matches: 16. CDR1 SGHRS and CDR2 YFSETQ come from the germline V gene. CDR3 amino acids: CASSETNRGQGPEQYF. The CDR3 region has the DNA TGCGCCAGCAGCGAGACTAACAGGGGCCAGGGCCCCGAGCAGTACTTC.

J is TRBJ1-5 and V is TRBV28; weak D call: TRBD1 (5 bases). V lost 6 bases to trimming and J lost 4 bases, with 16 bases between them. The CDR3 contains 15 residues. Germline V gives CDR1 MDHEN, CDR2 SYDVKM. The CDR3 bases are TGTGCCAGCAGACCATCCGGGACTCAAAATCAGCCCCAGCATTTT. Its protein is CASRPSGTQNQPQHF.

The chain employs TRBV5-1 and TRBJ2-7; no definite D call. The CDR3 is made up of 22 amino acids. CDR1 is SGHRS and CDR2 is YFSETQ in the germline V gene. The V end was cut by 1 base, the J end by 7 bases, with 39 bases between. The CDR3 region is CASSLSFSSENLIGLLSGEQYF. The CDR3, as DNA: TGCGCCAGCAGCTTGTCCTTTAGCAGTGAAAATCTAATCGGCCTCCTCTCCGGAGAGCAGTACTTC.

The genes are TRBV7-8 and TRBJ1-5; no clear D. The CDR3 loop spans 15 amino acids. Trimming took off 2 bases at V and 2 bases at J, with 10 bases between the two ends. CDR1 and CDR2 (germline): SGHVS, FQNEAQ. The CDR3 coding sequence is TGTGCCAGCAGCTTAACCGACTCTGGCAATCAGCCCCAGCATTTT. Its translation is CASSLTDSGNQPQHF.

With respect to this clone: An end of the junction differs from the germline gene, which may be a read error. The chain links TRBV7-7 to TRBJ2-7; 11 bases match TRBD1. Germline V gene data show CDR1 as SSHAT and CDR2 as FNYEAQ (reference sequence). The CDR3 covers 13 residues. CDR3 sequence reads: CASSLDGTGGQYF. CDR3 bases: TGTGCTAGCAGCTTAGACGGGACAGGGGGTCAGTACTTC.

The chain joins TRBV3-1 (or the pseudogene TRBV3-2) to TRBJ1-1; no firm D call. The CDR3 extends over 14 amino acids. V shed 3 bases and J shed 1 base, with 9 bases lying between them. Per the germline V gene, CDR1 is LGHDT and CDR2 is YNNKEL (reference sequence). CDR3 in amino acids: CASSHHSTNTEAFF. Written as DNA, the CDR3 is TGTGCCAGCAGCCACCACAGTACGAACACTGAAGCTTTCTTT.

This sequence joins TRBV7-9 and TRBJ2-7, with D perhaps TRBD1 (6 bases). The length of the CDR3 is 13 residues. CDR1 and CDR2 (germline): SEHNR, FQNEAQ (reference sequence). The ends were cut back, 5 bases at V and 2 bases at J, with 10 bases in the middle. The CDR3 loop reads CASSQAGAYEQYF. The CDR3, as DNA: TGTGCCAGCAGCCAGGCAGGGGCCTACGAGCAGTACTTC.

The chain uses TRBV6-2 or TRBV6-3 and TRBJ1-5, with 8 bases that match TRBD1. V lost 6 bases and J lost 2; bases outside the gene matches: 15. Germline loops: CDR1 MNHEY, CDR2 SVGEGT. The CDR3 covers 18 residues. CDR3 bases: TGTGCCAGCAGCCACGGGGCCCCACCGGGACAGGGCAATCAGCCCCAGCATTTT. It specifies CASSHGAPPGQGNQPQHF.

This clone was recorded once. The chain couples TRBV5-1 to TRBJ2-3; TRBD2 matches at 7 bases. The CDR3 is made up of 16 amino acids. Germline loops: CDR1 SGHRS, CDR2 YFSETQ. V trimming: 0 bases; J trimming: 3 bases; junction bases outside the gene matches: 7. CDR3 nucleotides: TGCGCCAGCAGCTTGGGAGGACTAGGGCCTACAGATACGCAGTATTTT. Its translation: CASSLGGLGPTDTQYF.

This clone has just one count. The V and J genes are TRBV7-3 and TRBJ2-6; 8 bases match TRBD1. The CDR3 contains 15 residues. V lost 5 bases to trimming and J lost 2 bases; unmatched junction nucleotides: 2. CDR1 SGHTA and CDR2 FQGTGA come from the germline V gene. CDR3 protein: CASSPDRAGANVLTF. CDR3 DNA sequence: TGTGCCAGCAGCCCGGACAGGGCTGGGGCCAACGTCCTGACTTTC. Drawing the rest from reference TRBV7-3 and TRBJ2-6, the complete variable domain is GAGVSQTPSNKVTEKGKYVELRCDPISGHTALYWYRQSLGQGPEFLIYFQGTGAADDSGLPNDRFFAVRPEGSVSTLKIQRTERGDSAVYLCASSPDRAGANVLTFGAGSRLTVL.

This clone was detected a few times. The rearrangement joins TRBV9 to TRBJ2-2; D perhaps matches TRBD1 (7 bases). Between the trimmed V and J ends, which lost 0 bases and 13 bases, there was a span of 19 bases. This CDR3 has 15 residues. CDR1 and CDR2 from the germline V gene are SGDLS and YYNGEE. This chain's CDR3 is CASSVAGTGEVWLFF. As DNA, the CDR3 is TGTGCCAGCAGCGTAGCTGGCACAGGGGAGGTTTGGCTGTTTTTT.

This sequence joins TRBV19 and TRBJ1-5; TRBD1 aligns across 9 bases. The CDR3 totals 13 residues. Trimming cost V 7 bases and J 7 bases; bases outside gene matches: 5. CDR1 and CDR2 from the germline V gene are LNHDA and SQIVND (reference sequence). The CDR3 loop is CASTGTGKQPQHF. The CDR3 coding sequence is TGTGCCAGTACCGGGACAGGGAAGCAGCCCCAGCATTTT.

This chain joins TRBV27 and TRBJ2-1, with 11 bases identical to TRBD2. Germline V gene sequence: CDR1 MNHEY, CDR2 SMNVEV (reference sequence). The CDR3 has 15 amino acids. V lost 6 bases to trimming and J lost 3 bases; unmatched junction nucleotides: 4. The CDR3 sequence is CASRGLAEIYNEQFF. Written as DNA, the CDR3 is TGTGCCAGCAGGGGACTAGCGGAGATCTACAATGAGCAGTTCTTC.

The rearrangement joins TRBV7-2 to TRBJ2-7, with TRBD1 matching over 8 bases. Germline V gene data show CDR1 as SGHTA and CDR2 as FQGNSA. CDR3 size: 12 residues. V was clipped by 10 bases and J by 4 bases; unmatched bases: 6. The CDR3, as DNA: TGTGCCACTCGACAGGGGTCATACGAGCAGTACTTC. Residues: CATRQGSYEQYF.

This clone occurred a few times. This sample includes further DNA sequences coding for the same CDR3. The chain employs TRBV7-2 and TRBJ2-1; 12 bases fit TRBD2. CDR1 and CDR2 (germline): SGHTA, FQGNSA. V shed 3 bases, J shed 4 bases, and the junction held 1 base outside the gene matches. The CDR3 length is 15 residues. Here the CDR3 reads CASSLTSGRYNEQFF. In nucleotides, the CDR3 is TGTGCCAGCAGCTTGACTAGCGGGAGATACAATGAGCAGTTCTTC.

This clone was seen only once. The sample holds other DNA sequences that translate to the same CDR3. V and J are TRBV4-3 and TRBJ1-3, with 9 bases fitting TRBD1. This CDR3 is built from 14 residues. The J segment lost 3 bases and the V segment lost 3 bases, leaving 0 bases of the junction unmatched. Per germline, CDR1 LGHNA and CDR2 YSLEER. CDR3 sequence reads: CASSQDRGGNTIYF. The CDR3 nucleotides read TGCGCCAGCAGCCAGGACAGGGGTGGAAACACCATATATTTT.